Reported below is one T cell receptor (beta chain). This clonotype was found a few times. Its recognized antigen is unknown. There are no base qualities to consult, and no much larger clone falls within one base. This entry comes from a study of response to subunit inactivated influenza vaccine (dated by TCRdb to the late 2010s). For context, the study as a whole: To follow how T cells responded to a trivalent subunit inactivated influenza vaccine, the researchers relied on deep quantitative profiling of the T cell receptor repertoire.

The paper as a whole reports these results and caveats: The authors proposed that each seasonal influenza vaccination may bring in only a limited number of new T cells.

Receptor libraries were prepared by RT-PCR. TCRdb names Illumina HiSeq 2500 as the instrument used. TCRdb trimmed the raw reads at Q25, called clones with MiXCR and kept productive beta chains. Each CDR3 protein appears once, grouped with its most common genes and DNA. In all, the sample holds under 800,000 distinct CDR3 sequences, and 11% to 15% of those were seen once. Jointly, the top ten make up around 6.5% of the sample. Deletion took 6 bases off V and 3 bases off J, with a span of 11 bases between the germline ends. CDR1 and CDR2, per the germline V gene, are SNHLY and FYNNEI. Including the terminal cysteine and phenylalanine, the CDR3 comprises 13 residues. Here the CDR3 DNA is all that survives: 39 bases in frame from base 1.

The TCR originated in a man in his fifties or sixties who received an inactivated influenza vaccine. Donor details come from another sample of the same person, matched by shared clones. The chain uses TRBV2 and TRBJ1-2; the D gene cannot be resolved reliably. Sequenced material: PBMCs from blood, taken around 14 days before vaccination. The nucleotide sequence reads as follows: TGTGCCAGCAGACGAGAAGGCGACTATGGCTACACCTTC. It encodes CASRREGDYGYTF.